This T cell receptor beta chain was recorded in a study of T cell changes during pregnancy in multiple sclerosis. Germline CDR1 SGHRS, CDR2 YFSETQ. The CDR3 length is 15 residues. Trimming took 4 bases from V and 5 from J; bases not matched to a gene: 6. Assay used: immunoSEQ multiplex PCR; TCRdb lists only in-frame clones, some missing. The data contain almost 65,000 clones, 92% of them singletons. The V and J genes are TRBV5-1 and TRBJ2-5; TRBD1 matches 12 bases. The specimen comprised peripheral blood, sampled in the first trimester of pregnancy. This TCR derives from a female donor with multiple sclerosis, enrolled in a pregnancy study. The CDR3 region is CASSMGQGAHETQYF. DNA for the CDR3: TGCGCCAGCAGCATGGGACAGGGGGCTCACGAGACCCAGTACTTC. The whole variable domain, filled in from reference TRBV5-1 and TRBJ2-5, reads KAGVTQTPRYLIKTRGQQVTLSCSPISGHRSVSWYQQTPGQGLQFLFEYFSETQRNKGNFPGRFSGRQFSNSRSEMNVSTLELGDSALYLCASSMGQGAHETQYFGPGTRLLVL.